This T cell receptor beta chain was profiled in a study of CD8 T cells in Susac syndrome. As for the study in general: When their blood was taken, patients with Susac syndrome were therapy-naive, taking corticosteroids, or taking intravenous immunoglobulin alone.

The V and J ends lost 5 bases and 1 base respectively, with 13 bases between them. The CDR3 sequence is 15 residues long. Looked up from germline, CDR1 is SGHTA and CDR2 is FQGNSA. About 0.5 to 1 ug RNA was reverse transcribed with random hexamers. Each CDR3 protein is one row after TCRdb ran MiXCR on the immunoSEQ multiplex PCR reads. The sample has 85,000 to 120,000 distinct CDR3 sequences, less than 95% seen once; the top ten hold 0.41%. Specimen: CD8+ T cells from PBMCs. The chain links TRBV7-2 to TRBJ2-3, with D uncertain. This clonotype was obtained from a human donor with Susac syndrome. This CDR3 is CASSAYPGRTDTQYF. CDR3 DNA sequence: TGTGCCAGCAGCGCTTACCCGGGCCGCACAGATACGCAGTATTTT.